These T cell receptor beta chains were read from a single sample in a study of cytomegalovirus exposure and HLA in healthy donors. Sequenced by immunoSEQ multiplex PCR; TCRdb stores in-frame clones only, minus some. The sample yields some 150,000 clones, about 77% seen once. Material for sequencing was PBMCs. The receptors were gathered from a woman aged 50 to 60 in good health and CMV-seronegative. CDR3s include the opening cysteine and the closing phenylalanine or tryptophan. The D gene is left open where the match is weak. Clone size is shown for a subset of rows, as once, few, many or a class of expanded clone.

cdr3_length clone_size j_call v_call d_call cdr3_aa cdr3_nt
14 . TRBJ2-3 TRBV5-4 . CASKLPSQADTQYF TGTGCCAGCAAACTCCCTAGCCAGGCAGATACGCAGTATTTT
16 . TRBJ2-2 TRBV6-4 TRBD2 CASSDRRGVHTGELFF TGTGCCAGCAGTGATCGGCGGGGGGTCCACACCGGGGAGCTGTTTTTT
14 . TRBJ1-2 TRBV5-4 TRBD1 CASSYGTGDNGYTF TGTGCCAGCAGTTACGGGACAGGGGATAATGGCTACACCTTC
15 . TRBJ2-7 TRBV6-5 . CASSRGAKTPYEQYF TGTGCCAGCAGCCGCGGGGCCAAGACTCCCTACGAGCAGTACTTC
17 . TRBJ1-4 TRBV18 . CASSPRQDELLPEKLFF TGTGCCAGCTCACCCCGACAGGACGAGCTTCTCCCAGAAAAACTGTTTTTT
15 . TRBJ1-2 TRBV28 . CASSPVRGTEYGYTF TGTGCCAGCAGCCCAGTACGAGGTACCGAATATGGCTACACCTTC
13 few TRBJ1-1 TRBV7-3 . CASSPEGGAGAFF TGTGCCAGCAGCCCGGAGGGAGGGGCCGGAGCTTTCTTT
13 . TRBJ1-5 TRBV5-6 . CASSLTANQPQHF TGTGCCAGCAGCTTGACAGCTAATCAGCCCCAGCATTTT
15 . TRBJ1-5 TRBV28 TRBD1 CASSRTGASNQPQHF TGTGCCAGCAGTCGTACAGGGGCCAGCAATCAGCCCCAGCATTTT
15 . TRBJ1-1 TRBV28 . CASSLLGGQSTEAFF TGTGCCAGCAGTCTCTTGGGGGGGCAGAGCACTGAAGCTTTCTTT
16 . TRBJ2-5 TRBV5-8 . CASSHAGRARGETQYF TGTGCCAGCAGCCACGCGGGCAGGGCCCGGGGGGAGACCCAGTACTTC
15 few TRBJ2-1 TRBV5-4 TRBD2 CASSFSGGPNNEQFF TGTGCCAGCAGCTTTAGCGGGGGACCGAACAATGAGCAGTTCTTC
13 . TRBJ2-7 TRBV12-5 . CASGSDTTYEQYF TGTGCTAGTGGTTCGGACACCACCTACGAGCAGTACTTC
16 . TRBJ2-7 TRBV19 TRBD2 CASSKLGTSGTGEQYF TGTGCCAGTAGTAAGTTGGGGACTAGCGGGACGGGCGAGCAGTACTTC
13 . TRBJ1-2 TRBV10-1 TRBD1 CASSEARGYGYTF TGCGCCAGCAGTGAAGCCAGGGGGTATGGCTACACCTTC
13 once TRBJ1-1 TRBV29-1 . CSVGGGANTEAFF TGCAGCGTTGGCGGGGGAGCGAACACTGAAGCTTTCTTT
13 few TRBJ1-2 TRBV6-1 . CASRDRRNYGYTF TGTGCCAGCAGAGACAGGAGAAACTATGGCTACACCTTC
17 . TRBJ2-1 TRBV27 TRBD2 CASSLRLAGGSYNEQFF TGTGCCAGCAGTTTGCGACTAGCGGGGGGCTCCTACAATGAGCAGTTCTTC
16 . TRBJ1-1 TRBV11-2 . CASSLAGHKMNTEAFF TGTGCCAGCAGCTTAGCGGGACATAAGATGAACACTGAAGCTTTCTTT
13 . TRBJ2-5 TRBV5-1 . CASSLIGQETQYF TGCGCCAGCAGCTTGATCGGGCAAGAGACCCAGTACTTC
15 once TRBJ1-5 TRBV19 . CASSIDIVTGQPQHF TGTGCCAGTAGTATCGACATTGTAACAGGTCAGCCCCAGCATTTT
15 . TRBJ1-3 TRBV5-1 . CASSLVEGSGNTIYF TGCGCCAGCAGCTTGGTTGAGGGCTCTGGAAACACCATATATTTT
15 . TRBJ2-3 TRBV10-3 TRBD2 CAISENREGVGTQYF TGTGCCATCAGTGAGAATCGGGAGGGCGTTGGTACGCAGTATTTT
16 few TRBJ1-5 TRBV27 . CASSPGTPDSNQPQHF TGTGCCAGCAGTCCCGGGACACCGGATAGCAATCAGCCCCAGCATTTT
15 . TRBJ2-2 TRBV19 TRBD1 CASRGQGVNTGELFF TGTGCCAGTAGGGGACAGGGGGTGAACACCGGGGAGCTGTTTTTT
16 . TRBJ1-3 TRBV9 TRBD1 CASSVVPGQHGNTIYF TGTGCCAGCAGCGTGGTCCCGGGACAGCATGGAAACACCATATATTTT
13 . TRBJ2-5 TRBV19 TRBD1 CASSMDRAVSQYF TGTGCCAGTAGTATGGACAGGGCGGTATCCCAGTACTTC
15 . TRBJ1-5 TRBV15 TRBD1 CATSRVTGGNQPQHF TGTGCCACCAGCAGAGTTACAGGGGGGAATCAGCCCCAGCATTTT
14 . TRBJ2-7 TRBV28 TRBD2 CASSPAGGSYEQYF TGTGCCAGCAGCCCCGCGGGAGGTTCCTACGAGCAGTACTTC
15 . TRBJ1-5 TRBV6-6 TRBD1 CASSAGTDHTQPQHF TGTGCCAGCAGTGCCGGGACAGACCACACTCAGCCCCAGCATTTT
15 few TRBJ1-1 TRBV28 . CASSRPRDTNTEAFF TGTGCCAGCAGTCGGCCCCGGGACACGAACACTGAAGCTTTCTTT
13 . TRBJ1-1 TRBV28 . CASSFAGETEAFF TGTGCCAGCAGTTTTGCGGGGGAGACTGAAGCTTTCTTT
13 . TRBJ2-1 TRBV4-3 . CASSRSGYNEQFF TGCGCCAGCAGCCGGTCGGGGTACAATGAGCAGTTCTTC
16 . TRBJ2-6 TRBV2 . CASRSHSSSGANVLTF TGTGCCAGCAGATCACACAGTAGCTCTGGGGCCAACGTCCTGACTTTC
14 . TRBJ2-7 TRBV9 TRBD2 CASSRGGSSYEQYF TGTGCCAGCAGCCGCGGGGGAAGCTCCTACGAGCAGTACTTC
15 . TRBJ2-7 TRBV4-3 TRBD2 CASSQEGEGLYEQYF TGCGCCAGCAGCCAAGAGGGGGAGGGTCTCTACGAGCAGTACTTC
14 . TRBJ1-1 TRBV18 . CASSRRTVNTEAFF TGTGCCAGCTCTCGACGAACAGTGAACACTGAAGCTTTCTTT
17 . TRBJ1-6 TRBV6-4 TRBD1 CASSDSNRGPYNSPLHF TGTGCCAGCAGTGACTCAAACAGGGGTCCCTATAATTCACCCCTCCACTTT
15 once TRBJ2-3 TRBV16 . CASSPLTGVADTQYF TGTGCCAGCAGCCCTCTCACGGGAGTCGCAGATACGCAGTATTTT
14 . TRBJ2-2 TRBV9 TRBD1 CASSKTGFLGGLFF TGTGCCAGCAGCAAGACAGGTTTTTTAGGGGGCCTGTTTTTT
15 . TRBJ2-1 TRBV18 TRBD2 CASSLGLAGVNEQFF TGTGCCAGCTCACTTGGACTAGCGGGGGTGAATGAGCAGTTCTTC
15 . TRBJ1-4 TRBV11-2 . CASSLGGRPNEKLFF TGTGCCAGCAGCTTAGGTGGGAGGCCTAATGAAAAACTGTTTTTT